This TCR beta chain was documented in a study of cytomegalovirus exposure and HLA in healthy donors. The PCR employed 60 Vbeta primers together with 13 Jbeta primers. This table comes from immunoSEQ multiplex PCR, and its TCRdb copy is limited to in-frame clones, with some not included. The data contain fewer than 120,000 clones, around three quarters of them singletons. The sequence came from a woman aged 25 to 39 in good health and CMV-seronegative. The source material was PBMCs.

The CDR3, as DNA: TGTGCCAGCAGTGACAGGGGACCCTCCTACGAGCAGTACTTC. This gives the protein CASSDRGPSYEQYF. The chain carries TRBV25-1 and TRBJ2-7; weak D call: TRBD1 (6 bases). Germline CDR1 MGHDK, CDR2 SYGVNS. Trimming took 3 bases from V and 0 from J, leaving 9 bases between them. The CDR3 covers 14 residues.